These T cell receptor beta chains were read from a single sample in a study of identical twins. TCRdb processed the 5' RACE reads anew with MiXCR; each CDR3 protein has one entry. The table includes 520,000 or so distinct CDR3 sequences, 22% detected once. This sample also belongs to another study, concerning T cells expressing NK-cell markers.

The sequenced sample was CD4+ T cells sorted from blood. The receptor set was obtained from a woman aged 18-30 years in good health. Both conserved end residues are part of each CDR3. The D gene is left open where the match is weak. Some rows have no size entry. The others give once, few or many, or a class for an expanded clone.

cdr3_nt	cdr3_aa	clone_size	j_call	v_call	d_call
TGTGCCACCCTCGCAAACTCTGGAAACACCATATATTTT	CATLANSGNTIYF	many	TRBJ1-3	TRBV10-3	.
TGCAGCGCCGAGGGGGCCGCCTACGAGCAGTACTTC	CSAEGAAYEQYF	many	TRBJ2-7	TRBV29-1	TRBD1
TGTGCCAGCAGGGGGGTAGGAAATAATTCACCCCTCCACTTT	CASRGVGNNSPLHF	.	TRBJ1-6	TRBV27	.
TGTGCCAGCAGAGATGACAGGAAAAACTATGGCTACACCTTC	CASRDDRKNYGYTF	few	TRBJ1-2	TRBV12-3/TRBV12-4	.
TGCGCCAGCAGCCGAACGGGAAACCTCGCAGCCAAAAACATTCAGTACTTC	CASSRTGNLAAKNIQYF	.	TRBJ2-4	TRBV5-1	.
TGTGCCAGCAGTCGTAGCGCCGCCTACGAGCAGTACTTC	CASSRSAAYEQYF	.	TRBJ2-7	TRBV6-2/TRBV6-3	.
TGCGCCAGCAGCCAAGTCCATAGTAGCTCCTACGAGCAGTACTTC	CASSQVHSSSYEQYF	.	TRBJ2-7	TRBV4-3	.
TGCGCCAGCAGCATACAGGGGGCTAGCGGGGGATCTGAGCAGTTCTTC	CASSIQGASGGSEQFF	.	TRBJ2-1	TRBV5-1	.
TGTGCCAGCAGCTTAGGGGCGGGGGGCGTACAAGAGACCCAGTACTTC	CASSLGAGGVQETQYF	.	TRBJ2-5	TRBV7-3	TRBD2
TGTGCCAGCAGCTCGGGACCAGATAACTATGGCTACACCTTC	CASSSGPDNYGYTF	.	TRBJ1-2	TRBV12-3/TRBV12-4	.
TGTGCCAGCACTCTGACTAGCGGGAGCTCCTACGAGCAGTACTTC	CASTLTSGSSYEQYF	.	TRBJ2-7	TRBV6-1	TRBD2
TGTGCCAGCAGCCTTGGGACAGGAACGAACACCGGGGAGCTGTTTTTT	CASSLGTGTNTGELFF	few	TRBJ2-2	TRBV3-1	TRBD1
TGCGCCAGCAGCTTGGAGAGGGGGAACACTGAAGCTTTCTTT	CASSLERGNTEAFF	many	TRBJ1-1	TRBV5-1	.
TGTGCCATCAGTGACCAGGGTGTCGGCGAGCAGTACTTC	CAISDQGVGEQYF	few	TRBJ2-7	TRBV10-3	.
TGTGCCAGTACCCTTAGCTCTGGGGCCAACGTCCTGACTTTC	CASTLSSGANVLTF	.	TRBJ2-6	TRBV19	.
TGTGCCAGCAGTCCTCGACCCCACCCGGGCAACAATGAGCAGTTCTTC	CASSPRPHPGNNEQFF	.	TRBJ2-1	TRBV7-9	.
TGTGCCAGCAGTGGTACGGCGGACCGGTGGCCCCAGCATTTT	CASSGTADRWPQHF	.	TRBJ1-5	TRBV6-1	.
TGTGCCACCAGCAGAGCAAGGGGATCCAGCCAGCCCCAGCATTTT	CATSRARGSSQPQHF	once	TRBJ1-5	TRBV15	.
TGCGCCAGCACATCGGTACAGGGAGTAAATAGACTGTCTGGGGCCAACGTCCTGACTTTC	CASTSVQGVNRLSGANVLTF	few	TRBJ2-6	TRBV5-1	.
TGTGCCAGCAGCTCCGAATTACAGGACCGCTATGGCTACACCTTC	CASSSELQDRYGYTF	few	TRBJ1-2	TRBV7-2	.
TGTGCCAGCAGCCCGACAGGACCCGCTAACTATGGCTACACCTTC	CASSPTGPANYGYTF	few	TRBJ1-2	TRBV12-3/TRBV12-4	.
TGTGCCAGTCAAAGCGCAAAGGGACTGGAGGGCCATGAGCAGTTCTTC	CASQSAKGLEGHEQFF	few	TRBJ2-1	TRBV2	.
TGTGCCAGCAGTGCCGTCGGGGGAAACTATGGCTACACCTTC	CASSAVGGNYGYTF	few	TRBJ1-2	TRBV6-1	.
TGTGCCAGCAGACCGCAGGGGGGAAACACTGAAGCTTTCTTT	CASRPQGGNTEAFF	.	TRBJ1-1	TRBV5-5	TRBD1
TGTGCCAGCAGTTTTGACAGGGTCCGATTCTTC	CASSFDRVRFF	.	TRBJ2-1	TRBV12-3/TRBV12-4	TRBD1
TGTGCCTGGGGACACCCGAATCAGCCCCAGCATTTT	CAWGHPNQPQHF	few	TRBJ1-5	TRBV30	.
TGTGCCAGCAGGGTACAGGATAGCTATGGCTACACCTTC	CASRVQDSYGYTF	.	TRBJ1-2	TRBV12-3/TRBV12-4	.
TGCGCCAGCAGCCAAGAAATCGGGAGTGTGCCTTGGGAGCAGTACTTC	CASSQEIGSVPWEQYF	few	TRBJ2-7	TRBV4-3	.
TGTGCCAGCAGCGTAGAGCCCAGTAATGAGCAGTTCTTC	CASSVEPSNEQFF	.	TRBJ2-1	TRBV9	.
TGTGCCACCAGCAGAGAAGGGGCTCTGGGCGCAGATACGCAGTATTTT	CATSREGALGADTQYF	few	TRBJ2-3	TRBV15	.
TGTGCCACCAGTGACCCCCATGCGGGGAAAGATACGCAGTATTTT	CATSDPHAGKDTQYF	.	TRBJ2-3	TRBV24-1	.
TGCGCCAGCAGCGCGGGACAGGGGTACGAGCAGTACTTC	CASSAGQGYEQYF	many	TRBJ2-7	TRBV5-1	TRBD1
TGTGCCAGCAGCTTAGCAGGGACTACCACCGAACTAGCCAAAAACATTCAGTACTTC	CASSLAGTTTELAKNIQYF	few	TRBJ2-4	TRBV7-2	TRBD2
TGTGCCAGCAGCCCCGGACACCTGAACACTGAAGCTTTCTTT	CASSPGHLNTEAFF	few	TRBJ1-1	TRBV11-2	.
TGCAGCGTTGAAGCCGGCGCAGATACGCAGTATTTT	CSVEAGADTQYF	.	TRBJ2-3	TRBV29-1	.
TGTGCCAGCAGTGAAGGGTCGAAATTGTACCAAGAGACCCAGTACTTC	CASSEGSKLYQETQYF	few	TRBJ2-5	TRBV25-1	.
TGCAGTGCTAGAGGGACTAGCGGGGTCAATACGCAGTATTTT	CSARGTSGVNTQYF	few	TRBJ2-3	TRBV20-1	TRBD2
TGTGCCATCGGGCAGGGGGCGCGCAATGAGCAGTTCTTC	CAIGQGARNEQFF	.	TRBJ2-1	TRBV10-3	TRBD1
TGTGCCAGCAGCCCACCTTGGGACGGCTCCTACAATGAGCAGTTCTTC	CASSPPWDGSYNEQFF	few	TRBJ2-1	TRBV7-2	.
TGTGCCATCAGAAGGGGGGCCGGGGAGCTGTTTTTT	CAIRRGAGELFF	.	TRBJ2-2	TRBV10-3	.
TGTGCCAGCAGCAAACCTGACACTGAAGCTTTCTTT	CASSKPDTEAFF	.	TRBJ1-1	TRBV7-8	.
TGTGCCAGCAGCATCGATACGAACACCGGGGAGCTGTTTTTT	CASSIDTNTGELFF	few	TRBJ2-2	TRBV5-6	.
TGCGCCAGCAGCTTGAGGGGACTAGCGGGGAGCACAGATACGCAGTATTTT	CASSLRGLAGSTDTQYF	few	TRBJ2-3	TRBV5-1	TRBD2
TGTGCCTGGAGTGAGGATAGCAATCAGCCCCAGCATTTT	CAWSEDSNQPQHF	medium-sized	TRBJ1-5	TRBV30	.
TGTGCCAGCAGCGCCCGTCCGGGACAGGGGCATTCACCCCTCCACTTT	CASSARPGQGHSPLHF	.	TRBJ1-6	TRBV2	TRBD1
TGTGCCAGCAGCTTAAATCGACAGGGACCCTCCTACGAGCAGTACTTC	CASSLNRQGPSYEQYF	.	TRBJ2-7	TRBV13	TRBD1
TGTGCCAGTAGTATTTACCACGAAAGACTGCGTGGCGTGCAGTACTTC	CASSIYHERLRGVQYF	few	TRBJ2-7	TRBV19	.
TGTGCCAGCAGTGATCGGCTAGCGAGTGCCAAAAACATTCAGTACTTC	CASSDRLASAKNIQYF	.	TRBJ2-4	TRBV2	.
TGTGTCAGCAGTTACTGGCTAGCGGGGAGCTCCTACAATGAGCAGTTCTTC	CVSSYWLAGSSYNEQFF	.	TRBJ2-1	TRBV6-2/TRBV6-3	TRBD2
TGTGCCATCAGAGGGCAGGGCCAAGAGACCCAGTACTTC	CAIRGQGQETQYF	few	TRBJ2-5	TRBV10-3	.
TGCAGTGCCCCCCGGGACACCGACTCCTACGAGCAGTACTTC	CSAPRDTDSYEQYF	few	TRBJ2-7	TRBV20-1	.
TGTGCCAGTAGGCCGGGACTAGCGGGAGAGACCCAGTACTTC	CASRPGLAGETQYF	few	TRBJ2-5	TRBV2	TRBD2
TGTGCCAGCAGTTCCCCGCCAACTGAAGCTTTCTTT	CASSSPPTEAFF	.	TRBJ1-1	TRBV6-5	.